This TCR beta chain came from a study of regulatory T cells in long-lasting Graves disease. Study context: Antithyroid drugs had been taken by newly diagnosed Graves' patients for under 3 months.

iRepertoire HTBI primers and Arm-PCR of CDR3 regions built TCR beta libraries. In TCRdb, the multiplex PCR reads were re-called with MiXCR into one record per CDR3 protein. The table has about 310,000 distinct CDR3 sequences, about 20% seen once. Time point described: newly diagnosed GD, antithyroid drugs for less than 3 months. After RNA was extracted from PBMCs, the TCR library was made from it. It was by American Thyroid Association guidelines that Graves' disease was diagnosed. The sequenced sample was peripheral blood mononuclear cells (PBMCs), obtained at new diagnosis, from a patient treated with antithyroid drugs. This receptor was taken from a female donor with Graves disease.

Here the CDR3 DNA reads TGCGCCAGCAGCTTAAGTACGGGGAGGTCATTCAATGAGCAGTTCTTC. Its protein product is CASSLSTGRSFNEQFF. This rearrangement joins TRBV5-1 to TRBJ2-1; perhaps TRBD2 as D (6 bases). Germline V lookup: CDR1 SGHRS, CDR2 YFSETQ. V was pared by 2 bases and J by 6 bases, with 18 bases between. CDR3 length equals 16 residues.